The 12 T cell receptor beta chains reported below all come from one sample, sequenced in a study of blood T cell repertoires in COVID-19. Sequenced by immunoSEQ multiplex PCR; TCRdb stores in-frame clones only, minus some. The sample shows roughly 200,000 clones, 70% to 90% of them seen only once. Sequences were obtained from PBMCs or T cells enriched from blood (not recorded which). The receptors here all came from a woman younger than 45 who had been exposed to COVID-19.

J is TRBJ2-3 and V is TRBV5-1; perhaps TRBD2 as D (6 bases). Germline V CDR1 and CDR2: SGHRS, YFSETQ. CDR3 length equals 14 residues. V dropped 4 bases and J dropped 2 bases, with 11 bases sitting between them. For the CDR3, the DNA is TGCGCCAGCAGCCGGGGGACCCACACAGATACGCAGTATTTT. This sequence encodes CASSRGTHTDTQYF.

J is TRBJ1-1 and V is TRBV5-1; no reliable D call. Trimming shortened V by 0 bases and J by 4 bases, and 13 bases separated the two germline ends. The CDR3 sequence is 15 residues long. Germline V gene sequence: CDR1 SGHRS, CDR2 YFSETQ. CDR3 DNA: TGCGCCAGCAGCTTGGAACTGGGCCTCAGCACTGAAGCTTTCTTT. Amino acids: CASSLELGLSTEAFF.

The chain couples TRBV21-1 to TRBJ1-3. TRBV21-1 is recorded as a pseudogene. The CDR3 is 10 amino acids. The CDR3 nucleotides read TGTGCCAGCAGGATAGACACCATATATTTT. Its protein product is CASRIDTIYF.

The chain uses TRBV1 and TRBJ2-3; TRBD2, the D gene given by the table, was not confirmed from the DNA. TRBV1 counts as a pseudogene. CDR3 length: 19 amino acids. CDR3 amino acids: CTSSQARGGTAPCGDTQYF. In DNA form, the CDR3 reads TGCACCAGCAGCCAAGCCCGCGGCGGGACTGCCCCTTGTGGAGATACGCAGTATTTT.

This chain links TRBV3-1 (or the pseudogene TRBV3-2) with TRBJ1-2; D remains unclear. V dropped 2 bases and J dropped 0 bases, with 13 bases sitting between them. Germline V lookup: CDR1 LGHDT, CDR2 YNNKEL (reference sequence). The CDR3 consists of 16 residues. The CDR3 is CASSQTAPASNYGYTF. CDR3 DNA sequence: TGTGCCAGCAGCCAAACAGCCCCCGCTTCTAACTATGGCTACACCTTC.

The chain employs TRBV7-8 and TRBJ2-2; tentative D call: TRBD1 (6 bases). This CDR3 contains 14 residues. Trimming took off 5 bases at V and 6 bases at J, with 13 bases between the two ends. The germline CDR1 and CDR2 sequences are SGHVS and FQNEAQ. Here the CDR3 reads CASSRGAGAGELFF. The CDR3 DNA sequence: TGTGCCAGCAGCAGAGGGGCAGGGGCCGGGGAGCTGTTTTTT.

The gene calls are TRBV4-2 and TRBJ1-6; 9 bases line up with TRBD1. The CDR3 has 20 amino acids. With V trimmed by 0 bases and J by 0 bases, 9 bases remained unmatched. Germline assignment: CDR1 LGHNA and CDR2 YNFKEQ. As DNA, the CDR3 is TGTGCCAGCAGCCAAGATTTAAAGGGACAGGGTAGCTCCTATAATTCACCCCTCCACTTT. Translation: CASSQDLKGQGSSYNSPLHF.

The chain joins TRBV5-4 to TRBJ2-3, with 7 bases fitting TRBD2. Unmatched junction bases numbered 7, after V lost 2 bases and J lost 1 base. From germline, CDR1 is SGHNT and CDR2 YYREEE (reference sequence). The CDR3 runs 16 residues. The DNA of the CDR3 is TGTGCCAGCAGCTTTCGATCCCGGGGGGGCACAGATACGCAGTATTTT. Translated: CASSFRSRGGTDTQYF. The full variable domain, with the rest looked up from reference TRBV5-4 and TRBJ2-3, is ETGVTQSPTHLIKTRGQQVTLRCSSQSGHNTVSWYQQALGQGPQFIFQYYREEENGRGNFPPRFSGLQFPNYSSELNVNALELDDSALYLCASSFRSRGGTDTQYFGPGTRLTVL.

This chain joins TRBV7-2 and TRBJ2-3, with D perhaps matching TRBD2 (6 bases). Germline V CDR1 and CDR2: SGHTA, FQGNSA. With 1 base removed from V and 4 bases from J, the gap between germline ends came to 12 bases. This CDR3 contains 15 residues. CDR3 residues: CASSLDRGWADTQYF. The DNA for the CDR3 is TGTGCCAGCAGCTTAGATCGGGGGTGGGCAGATACGCAGTATTTT.

The J gene is TRBJ1-2, the V gene TRBV6-5; no reliable D call. CDR1 and CDR2 from the germline V gene are MNHEY and SVGAGI. Trimming pared 2 bases from V and 4 bases from J, leaving 5 bases between. The CDR3 length is 12 residues. CDR3 sequence (DNA): TGTGCCAGCAGTTACGCAGGCTATGGCTACACCTTC. Its protein product is CASSYAGYGYTF.

The chain combines TRBV3-1 (or the pseudogene TRBV3-2) with TRBJ2-1, with no clear D. Germline values: CDR1 LGHDT, CDR2 YNNKEL (reference sequence). The length of the CDR3 is 12 residues. V lost 4 bases to trimming and J lost 6 bases, with 7 bases between them. The CDR3 sequence: CASSRGLNEQFF. In nucleotides, the CDR3 is TGTGCCAGCAGCCGTGGGCTCAATGAGCAGTTCTTC.

The rearrangement joins TRBV5-1 to TRBJ2-1, with a tentative D call TRBD1 (7 bases). Per the germline V gene, CDR1 is SGHRS and CDR2 is YFSETQ. V shed 1 base and J shed 7 bases, with 15 bases lying between them. This CDR3 region has 15 residues. Written as DNA, the CDR3 is TGCGCCAGCAGCTTGTGGCAGGGGGGTGGGAATGAGCAGTTCTTC. It translates to CASSLWQGGGNEQFF. The variable domain in full, with the rest retrieved from reference TRBV5-1 and TRBJ2-1, is KAGVTQTPRYLIKTRGQQVTLSCSPISGHRSVSWYQQTPGQGLQFLFEYFSETQRNKGNFPGRFSGRQFSNSRSEMNVSTLELGDSALYLCASSLWQGGGNEQFFGPGTRLTVL.